This entry features one T cell receptor beta chain sequence. No cognate antigen has been identified for it. Nothing much larger sits one base from this clone, and base qualities are not available. These data come from a study of T cell repertoires in cytomegalovirus infection (dated by TCRdb to about 2019). General notes on the study: Recently identified HLA-C-restricted CMV epitopes, whose presentation resists viral immunomodulation, were targeted by peptide stimulations together with well-studied HLA-B-restricted epitopes. Donor HLA type was relevant to the analysis, because carriage of CMV infection together with the matching HLA type was indicated by public TCR beta signatures.

TCRdb shows the sequencer as Illumina HiSeq 1500. The public reads were reprocessed in TCRdb via fastp at Q25 and MiXCR, keeping in-frame beta chains. Rows are combined by CDR3 protein, so each entry shows the most common genes and DNA. Present in this sample are roughly 34,000 distinct CDR3 sequences, over 50% of which were seen just once. The ten largest account for 80% to 95% of the sample. In the paper's terms, the treatment or condition label means: in vitro stimulation with specific CMV peptide epitopes to enrich CMV-specific T cells. On the study overall, not on this receptor specifically: The ex vivo response was dominated by HLA-C-restricted CMV-specific TCR beta clonotypes, and the single most frequent clonotype in two of eight donors was supplied by these HLA-C-restricted clonotypes. In both this cohort and an independent cohort of several hundred donors, the cumulative frequency of public TCR beta family members distinguished carriers of CMV infection plus the relevant HLA type.

The junction carries 20 bases between V and J, which are trimmed by 1 base and 4 bases respectively. Taken from the germline V gene, the CDR1 and CDR2 loops are ENHRY and SYGVKD. The CDR3 goes from the cysteine to the phenylalanine over 17 residues. Of the read, only the CDR3 DNA is kept; its 51 bases are in frame from base 1. Here the chain combines TRBV10-3 and TRBJ2-7; no D segment can be confidently identified. The source was CD8+ T cells from cultured PBMCs, collected from culture after CMV antigen stimulation. The receptor was isolated from a human donor in good health (CMV status not recorded). Some clones in this sample may be carry-over from other donors' samples. CDR3 reads: CAISEFPPPQGNYEQYF. The sequenced DNA is TGTGCCATCAGTGAGTTCCCACCCCCGCAAGGGAATTACGAGCAGTACTTC.